The 3 T cell receptor beta chains listed next were all sequenced from one sample in a study of OX40 agonist ivuxolimab in advanced cancers. The assay was immunoSEQ multiplex PCR, and TCRdb's table has in-frame clones only and misses some. Altogether 75,000 to 80,000 clones are present, around four fifths being singletons, with the ten largest covering about 0.76%. The specimen was CD4+ or CD8+ T cells sorted from blood, collected in a trial of the OX40 agonist ivuxolimab. The receptors originated from an adult with an advanced solid tumor such as melanoma, head and neck, liver or kidney cancer.

This clone was counted between two and nine times. The rearrangement uses TRBV6-1 and TRBJ1-5; D is unresolved. CDR3 length: 11 residues. The ends were cut back, 4 bases at V and 11 bases at J, with 9 bases in the middle. Per the germline V gene, CDR1 is MNHNS and CDR2 is SASEGT. CDR3 DNA sequence: TGTGCCAGCAGTGGGACCATAACCCAGCATTTT. It encodes CASSGTITQHF.

The J gene is TRBJ2-7, the V gene TRBV4-2; 7 bases agree with TRBD1. The J segment lost 4 bases and the V segment lost 0 bases, leaving 6 bases of the junction unmatched. This CDR3 is 15 amino acids long. Germline lookup yields CDR1 LGHNA and CDR2 YNFKEQ. CDR3 nucleotide sequence: TGTGCCAGCAGCCAAGATCGAGGGGGCCGGTACGAGCAGTACTTC. It specifies CASSQDRGGRYEQYF.

The CDR3 DNA reads as TGTGCCAGCAGGTCCACAGGGTGGGTCGGTCAGCCCCAGCATTTT. Translating it yields CASRSTGWVGQPQHF. This chain connects TRBV28 to TRBJ1-5, with D possibly TRBD1 on 6 matching bases. The CDR3 runs 15 residues. Germline CDR1 is MDHEN and CDR2 is SYDVKM. Trimming shortened V by 6 bases and J by 6 bases, and 18 bases separated the two germline ends.